A single sample gave rise to the 10 T cell receptor beta chains below, sequenced in a study of tumor-infiltrating lymphocytes in primary liver carcinoma. Germline DNA was also extracted, while the blood RNA originated from unsorted whole blood. Using a constant-region primer together with ProtoScript II reverse transcriptase, TCR beta cDNA was made from about 490 ng of total RNA. Nested multiplex PCR, run for three rounds with slightly modified ARM-PCR, yielded TCR beta libraries. The first two PCR rounds used TRBV1-TRBV30 forward primers with a C-beta reverse primer, approximately 11 cycles each. From the multiplex PCR reads, TCRdb called clonotypes with MiXCR, one entry per CDR3 protein. Of approximately 300,000 distinct CDR3 sequences in the sample, 65% are singletons; the top ten hold roughly 9%. The sample taken for sequencing was peripheral blood. All receptors derive from a middle-aged man with primary liver carcinoma and hepatitis B virus infection.

This chain uses TRBV15 with TRBJ1-5, with 9 bases matching TRBD1. Germline loops: CDR1 LNHNV, CDR2 YYDKDF (reference sequence). This CDR3 is built from 14 residues. V shed 5 bases and J 5 bases; nucleotides not matched to a gene: 4. The CDR3 loop reads CATSRTGEDQPQHF. As DNA, the CDR3 is TGTGCCACCAGCCGGACAGGGGAAGATCAGCCCCAGCATTTT.

Ten or more counts support this clonotype. V usage is TRBV5-4 and J usage is TRBJ2-3, with 10 positions matching TRBD2. With 5 bases clipped from V and 3 bases from J, the junction kept 9 bases outside the gene matches. The CDR3 is made up of 16 amino acids. The germline V gene has CDR1 SGHNT and CDR2 YYREEE (reference sequence). CDR3 nucleotides: TGTGCCAGCAGTTTGCTTCTAGCGGGAGAGACAGATACGCAGTATTTT. Protein: CASSLLLAGETDTQYF.

J is TRBJ1-1 and V is TRBV28; D is unclear. This CDR3 is 11 amino acids long. Between the trimmed V and J ends, which lost 8 bases and 8 bases, there was a span of 12 bases. Germline CDR1 and CDR2: MDHEN and SYDVKM. The CDR3 is CASEGRQEAFF. For the CDR3, the DNA is TGTGCCAGCGAAGGGAGGCAGGAAGCTTTCTTT.

V is TRBV28 and J is TRBJ2-7; D is uncertain. This CDR3 is built from 11 residues. Between the trimmed V and J ends, which lost 7 bases and 4 bases, there was a span of 8 bases. Germline V gene sequence: CDR1 MDHEN, CDR2 SYDVKM. In nucleotides, the CDR3 is TGTGCCAGCACCCTTAGGTACGAGCAGTACTTC. This translates into CASTLRYEQYF.

A note on this clonotype: A read error is possible here, since a much larger clone lies one base away. This sequence joins TRBV12-3 or TRBV12-4 and TRBJ1-5; a possible D gene is TRBD1 (5 bases). CDR3 length: 14 amino acids. In DNA form, the CDR3 reads TGTGCCAGCAGTAGAACAGGCCGCAATCAGCCCGAGCATTTT. As protein: CASSRTGRNQPEHF.

As for this clonotype: Compared with germline, one end of the junction differs, possibly owing to a read error. The chain joins TRBV30 to TRBJ2-1; a possible D gene is TRBD1 (5 bases). The V gene's germline CDR1 is GTSNPN and CDR2 SVGIG (reference sequence). The CDR3 is 15 residues long. The chain's CDR3 is CARSVRQGTYNEQFF. The CDR3 coding sequence is TGTGCCCGGAGTGTCCGGCAGGGCACCTACAATGAGCAGTTCTTC.

This clonotype has a count of ten or more. This chain connects TRBV6-5 to TRBJ1-2; 8 bases are shared with TRBD1. Germline CDR1 MNHEY, CDR2 SVGAGI. J was trimmed by 5 bases and V by 5 bases; bases with no gene match: 7. The CDR3 totals 14 residues. Here the CDR3 reads CASSHGQGGYGYTF. The CDR3 DNA reads as TGTGCCAGCAGTCACGGACAGGGCGGGTATGGCTACACCTTC.

To note about this clonotype: The conserved phenylalanine or tryptophan is not found at the CDR3 terminus, so this likely reflects a read error. The chain recombines TRBV6-2 or TRBV6-3 with TRBJ2-1, with 7 bases aligning to TRBD2. CDR1 and CDR2 (germline): MNHEY, SVGEGT. The CDR3 is 13 residues long. V dropped 2 bases and J dropped 5; count of bases not matched to a gene: 0. CDR3 nucleotides: TGTGCCAGCAGTTACGGGGGGGACAATGAGCAGTTCCTC. As protein: CASSYGGDNEQFL.

On this clonotype: A read error is possible here, since a much larger clone lies one base away. The rearrangement uses TRBV7-9 and TRBJ1-1; 7 nucleotides match TRBD1. Germline V gives CDR1 SEHNR, CDR2 FQNEAQ (reference sequence). The CDR3 contains 14 residues. The DNA of the CDR3 is TGTGCCACCAGCTTACGGGACAGCGACACTGAAGCTTTCTTT. It codes for CATSLRDSDTEAFF. The full variable domain, in which reference TRBV7-9 and TRBJ1-1 provide the parts outside the CDR3, is DTGVSQNPRHKITKRGQNVTFRCDPISEHNRLYWYRQTLGQGPEFLTYFQNEAQLEKSRLLSDRFSAERPKGSFSTLEIQRTEQGDSAMYLCATSLRDSDTEAFFGQGTRLTVV.

This clonotype was observed a few times. The chain joins TRBV6-6 to TRBJ2-1, with 11 bases fitting TRBD2. Germline CDR1 reads MNHNY; CDR2 reads SVGAGI (reference sequence). Trimming removed 10 bases from V and 6 bases from J; junction bases left unmatched: 11. The CDR3 length is 15 residues. CDR3 protein: CATGRTSGSGNEQFF. In DNA form, the CDR3 reads TGTGCCACGGGGCGGACTAGCGGGTCGGGCAATGAGCAGTTCTTC.